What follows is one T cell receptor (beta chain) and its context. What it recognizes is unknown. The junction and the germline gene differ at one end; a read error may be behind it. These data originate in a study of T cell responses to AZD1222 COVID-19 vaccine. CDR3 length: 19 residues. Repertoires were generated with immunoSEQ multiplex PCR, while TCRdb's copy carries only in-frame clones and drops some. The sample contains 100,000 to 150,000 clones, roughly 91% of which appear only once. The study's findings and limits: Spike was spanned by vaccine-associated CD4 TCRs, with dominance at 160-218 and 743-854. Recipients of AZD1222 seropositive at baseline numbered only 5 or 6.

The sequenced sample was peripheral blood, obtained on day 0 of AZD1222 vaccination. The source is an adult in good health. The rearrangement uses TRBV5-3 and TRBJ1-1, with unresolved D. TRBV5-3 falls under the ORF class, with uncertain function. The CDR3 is CARTLPRWTTDHMNTEAFF. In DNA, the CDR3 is TGTGCCAGAACCTTGCCCCGCTGGACCACAGACCACATGAACACTGAAGCTTTCTTT.